The 26 T cell receptor beta chains below come from one sample, sequenced in a study of neoadjuvant anti-PD-1 for oral cavity cancer. The assay was immunoSEQ multiplex PCR, and TCRdb's table has in-frame clones only and misses some. The table includes about 7,200 clones, 70% to 80% detected once. Sample: PBMCs, taken before nivolumab (anti-PD-1) treatment. All receptors come from a person aged 40 to 85 with oral cavity squamous cell carcinoma.

V gene TRBV30 combines with J gene TRBJ2-7; the D is unclear. V shed 1 base and J shed 5 bases, with 3 bases lying between them. This CDR3 has 10 residues. Germline-derived CDR1 and CDR2 are GTSNPN and SVGIG (reference sequence). The CDR3 protein is CAWSENEQYF. CDR3 sequence (DNA): TGTGCCTGGAGTGAGAACGAGCAGTACTTC.

The chain is built from TRBV27 and TRBJ1-1; the match to TRBD1 covers 7 bases. Per germline, CDR1 MNHEY and CDR2 SMNVEV (reference sequence). The CDR3 runs to 14 residues. After removal of 8 bases from V and 6 bases from J, the junction contained 12 bases not matched to a gene. The CDR3 DNA reads as TGTGCCAGCCGAATTGCCGAGGGGGCGGCTGAAGCTTTCTTT. Amino acids: CASRIAEGAAEAFF.

J is TRBJ1-1 and V is TRBV5-6; 8 bases align to TRBD1. The germline CDR1 and CDR2 sequences are SGHDT and YYEEEE. The trim removed 4 bases at V and 2 bases at J, leaving 7 bases unmatched. The CDR3 has 15 residues. In DNA form, the CDR3 reads TGTGCCAGCAGCCCCCGGGACAGGAAAAACACTGAAGCTTTCTTT. Translation: CASSPRDRKNTEAFF.

This clone was counted only a few times. The CDR3 reads CASSPYQGDQPQHF. The CDR3 DNA reads as TGTGCCAGCTCACCATACCAGGGGGATCAGCCCCAGCATTTT. The chain employs TRBV18 and TRBJ1-5; 7 bases align to TRBD1. Germline V gene data show CDR1 as KGHSH and CDR2 as LQKENI. With 2 bases clipped from V and 5 bases from J, the junction kept 3 bases outside the gene matches. This CDR3 contains 14 residues.

The chain recombines TRBV4-2 with TRBJ2-1; 9 bases fit TRBD2. The CDR3 length is 15 residues. CDR1 and CDR2 from the germline V gene are LGHNA and YNFKEQ. The trim removed 0 bases at V and 7 bases at J, leaving 4 bases unmatched. The CDR3 protein is CASSQEASGVNEQFF. The DNA of the CDR3 is TGTGCCAGCAGCCAAGAGGCTAGCGGGGTGAATGAGCAGTTCTTC.

The chain links TRBV11-2 to TRBJ1-2, with 11 bases aligning to TRBD1. The germline V gene has CDR1 SGHAT and CDR2 FQNNGV. Trimming cost V 5 bases and J 8 bases; bases outside gene matches: 7. There are 14 residues in the CDR3. The CDR3 region is CASSPRTGGGGYTF. CDR3 bases: TGTGCCAGCAGCCCGAGGACAGGGGGCGGAGGCTACACCTTC. Supplemented by reference TRBV11-2 and TRBJ1-2, the full variable domain reads EAGVAQSPRYKIIEKRQSVAFWCNPISGHATLYWYQQILGQGPKLLIQFQNNGVVDDSQLPKDRFSAERLKGVDSTLKIQPAKLEDSAVYLCASSPRTGGGGYTFGSGTRLTVV.

A few counts support this clone. The chain recombines TRBV4-1 with TRBJ1-5, with a weak D call TRBD1 (5 bases). The CDR3 length is 16 residues. Germline V gene lookup returns CDR1 MGHRA and CDR2 YSYEKL. The V gene lost 0 bases and the J gene lost 7 bases, with 16 bases spanning the gap. The CDR3 region has the DNA TGCGCCAGCAGCCAAGAGGTAGCAGTCCGGGGGCAGCCCCAGCATTTT. The encoded protein is CASSQEVAVRGQPQHF.

V usage is TRBV30 and J usage is TRBJ2-6; D remains ambiguous. From germline, CDR1 is GTSNPN and CDR2 SVGIG (reference sequence). CDR3 length equals 13 residues. V lost 5 bases and J 0 bases, leaving 5 bases between the germline ends. CDR3 sequence (DNA): TGTGCCTGGTGCCTCTCTGGGGCCAACGTCCTGACTTTC. Protein sequence: CAWCLSGANVLTF.

The chain uses TRBV11-2 and TRBJ2-4; D might be TRBD2 (6 bases). The V end was cut by 5 bases, the J end by 4 bases, with 15 bases between. Germline CDR1 reads SGHAT; CDR2 reads FQNNGV. This CDR3 has 15 amino acids. This CDR3 reads CASSSGEGGKNIQYF. Written as DNA, the CDR3 is TGTGCCAGCAGCAGCGGAGAGGGAGGTAAAAACATTCAGTACTTC.

This sequence joins TRBV4-1 and TRBJ2-5, with TRBD2 matching 7 bases. The germline gives CDR1 MGHRA, CDR2 YSYEKL. This CDR3 is built from 16 residues. The J segment lost 6 bases and the V segment lost 2 bases, leaving 12 bases of the junction unmatched. The CDR3 here is CASSQYGLAGEKTQYF. The DNA of the CDR3 is TGCGCCAGCAGCCAATATGGACTTGCGGGAGAAAAGACCCAGTACTTC.

This chain connects TRBV6-6 to TRBJ2-5; perhaps TRBD1 as D (5 bases). The CDR3 consists of 11 residues. Germline CDR1 MNHNY, CDR2 SVGAGI (reference sequence). Trimming left V 2 bases short and J 7 bases short, with 5 bases between. This CDR3 reads CASSYRGTQYF. The CDR3 nucleotides read TGTGCCAGCAGTTACAGGGGGACCCAGTACTTC.

The chain uses TRBV2 and TRBJ2-3, with 12 bases aligning to TRBD2. Germline assignment: CDR1 SNHLY and CDR2 FYNNEI. V shed 4 bases and J 1 base; nucleotides not matched to a gene: 6. The CDR3 consists of 17 residues. CDR3 loop: CASSVGLAGGGTDTQYF. The DNA of the CDR3 is TGTGCCAGCAGTGTAGGGCTAGCGGGGGGGGGCACAGATACGCAGTATTTT.

The chain links TRBV7-9 to TRBJ2-5, with a possible D match to TRBD2 (7 bases). Trimming took off 2 bases at V and 1 base at J, with 11 bases between the two ends. Germline CDR1 and CDR2: SEHNR and FQNEAQ (reference sequence). This CDR3 has 15 amino acids. The CDR3 here is CASSLRRGAQETQYF. The CDR3 DNA reads TGTGCCAGCAGCTTACGCCGGGGGGCCCAAGAGACCCAGTACTTC.

V usage is TRBV5-6 and J usage is TRBJ2-1; 10 positions match TRBD2. The trim removed 0 bases at V and 8 bases at J, leaving 8 bases unmatched. From germline, CDR1 is SGHDT and CDR2 YYEEEE. This CDR3 region has 16 residues. As DNA, the CDR3 is TGTGCCAGCAGCTTGGGCCTCGGGACTAGCGCCGATGAGCAGTTCTTC. Translation: CASSLGLGTSADEQFF.

This clone has a handful of counts. This chain joins TRBV5-1 and TRBJ1-1; no firm D call. V lost 1 base to trimming and J lost 3 bases, with 13 bases between them. This CDR3 comprises 15 residues. The germline V gene has CDR1 SGHRS and CDR2 YFSETQ. In nucleotides, the CDR3 is TGCGCCAGCAGCTTGCGCGCTGGGGATTACACTGAAGCTTTCTTT. It yields the protein CASSLRAGDYTEAFF. The full variable domain, completed using reference TRBV5-1 and TRBJ1-1, is KAGVTQTPRYLIKTRGQQVTLSCSPISGHRSVSWYQQTPGQGLQFLFEYFSETQRNKGNFPGRFSGRQFSNSRSEMNVSTLELGDSALYLCASSLRAGDYTEAFFGQGTRLTVV.

J is TRBJ2-1 and V is TRBV7-6; TRBD1 aligns across 8 bases. This CDR3 comprises 15 residues. V gave up 2 bases and J gave up 4 bases; unmatched junction bases: 4. Germline-derived CDR1 and CDR2 are SGHVS and FNYEAQ. The CDR3 DNA is TGTGCCAGCAGCTTAAGGACAGGGCTGTACAATGAGCAGTTCTTC. This translates into CASSLRTGLYNEQFF.

This clone was observed a handful of times. This chain links TRBV7-9 with TRBJ2-7; possible D gene TRBD2, 5 bases. Germline values: CDR1 SEHNR, CDR2 FQNEAQ (reference sequence). This CDR3 region has 15 residues. The ends were cut back, 1 base at V and 0 bases at J, with 10 bases in the middle. The CDR3 loop reads CASSLDRGPSYEQYF. CDR3 bases: TGTGCCAGCAGCTTAGACCGGGGTCCCTCCTACGAGCAGTACTTC.

The rearrangement uses TRBV2 and TRBJ2-5, with 9 bases matching TRBD1. V dropped 5 bases and J dropped 2; count of bases not matched to a gene: 9. This CDR3 spans 16 amino acids. CDR1 and CDR2 (germline): SNHLY, FYNNEI. CDR3 coding DNA: TGTGCCAGCAGTCCCCCAGGGACAGGGCCTCAAGAGACCCAGTACTTC. The encoded protein is CASSPPGTGPQETQYF.

This clone appeared a few times. The chain employs TRBV7-9 and TRBJ1-5, with no clear D. The V gene's germline CDR1 is SEHNR and CDR2 FQNEAQ (reference sequence). V shed 1 base and J shed 1 base, with 8 bases lying between them. This CDR3 has 15 residues. CDR3 DNA: TGTGCCAGCAGCTTAGGGCTTGGGAGCAATCAGCCCCAGCATTTT. Residues: CASSLGLGSNQPQHF.

This clone was counted a single time. The chain combines TRBV29-1 with TRBJ2-5, with D possibly matching TRBD1 (5 bases). The CDR3 is 12 residues long. The V end was cut by 5 bases, the J end by 2 bases, with 9 bases between. CDR1 is SQVTM, CDR2 ANQGSEA, per germline. CDR3 DNA sequence: TGCAGCGTTAGCGACAGACAAGAGACCCAGTACTTC. Protein product: CSVSDRQETQYF. The whole variable domain, filled in from reference TRBV29-1 and TRBJ2-5, reads SAVISQKPSRDICQRGTSLTIQCQVDSQVTMMFWYRQQPGQSLTLIATANQGSEATYESGFVIDKFPISRPNLTFSTLTVSNMSPEDSSIYLCSVSDRQETQYFGPGTRLLVL.

The rearrangement joins TRBV7-8 to TRBJ2-2; a possible D gene is TRBD1 (5 bases). Germline CDR1 is SGHVS and CDR2 is FQNEAQ. The V end was cut by 3 bases, the J end by 4 bases, with 9 bases between. This CDR3 is built from 14 residues. Written as DNA, the CDR3 is TGTGCCAGCAGCTTCGACAGACGCACCGGGGAGCTGTTTTTT. Amino acids: CASSFDRRTGELFF.

The chain recombines TRBV7-2 with TRBJ2-1; the D gene is possibly TRBD2 (6 bases). Germline V CDR1 and CDR2: SGHTA, FQGNSA. V lost 0 bases to trimming and J lost 7 bases, with 10 bases between them. This CDR3 is built from 14 residues. The CDR3 region has the DNA TGTGCCAGCAGCTTAGCTACTAGCCGGAATGAGCAGTTCTTC. As protein: CASSLATSRNEQFF.

The J gene is TRBJ1-6, the V gene TRBV7-6; D unclear. This CDR3 contains 16 residues. CDR1 and CDR2 from the germline V gene are SGHVS and FNYEAQ. V shed 0 bases and J shed 8 bases, with 14 bases lying between them. CDR3 in amino acids: CASSLAETRADSPLHF. CDR3 sequence (DNA): TGTGCCAGCAGCTTAGCCGAAACCCGGGCGGATTCACCCCTCCACTTT.

The chain has TRBV11-2 and TRBJ1-3; D is unclear. This CDR3 has 15 amino acids. V was cut by 1 base and J by 1 base, with 8 bases left in between. CDR1 SGHAT and CDR2 FQNNGV come from the germline V gene. Here the CDR3 reads CASSLVGMSGNTIYF. As DNA, the CDR3 is TGTGCCAGCAGCTTAGTCGGGATGTCTGGAAACACCATATATTTT. Looking up the rest from reference TRBV11-2 and TRBJ1-3 gives the full variable domain: EAGVAQSPRYKIIEKRQSVAFWCNPISGHATLYWYQQILGQGPKLLIQFQNNGVVDDSQLPKDRFSAERLKGVDSTLKIQPAKLEDSAVYLCASSLVGMSGNTIYFGEGSWLTVV.

The rearrangement joins TRBV2 to TRBJ1-5; 8 bases agree with TRBD1. The CDR3 runs to 16 residues. Germline V lookup: CDR1 SNHLY, CDR2 FYNNEI. The V and J ends lost 7 bases and 0 bases, in that order; junction bases with no gene match: 8. The CDR3 sequence is CASNRQGLYSNQPQHF. CDR3 DNA: TGTGCCAGCAACCGACAGGGGCTTTATAGCAATCAGCCCCAGCATTTT. The variable domain in full, completed from reference TRBV2 and TRBJ1-5, reads EPEVTQTPSHQVTQMGQEVILRCVPISNHLYFYWYRQILGQKVEFLVSFYNNEISEKSEIFDDQFSVERPDGSNFTLKIRSTKLEDSAMYFCASNRQGLYSNQPQHFGDGTRLSIL.

This chain connects TRBV9 to TRBJ1-5; 8 nucleotides line up with TRBD1. The ends lost 3 bases at V and 8 bases at J; junction bases unmatched: 7. The CDR3 length is 14 residues. Germline assignment: CDR1 SGDLS and CDR2 YYNGEE. This chain's CDR3 is CASSAQGAKEPQHF. CDR3 nucleotides: TGTGCCAGCAGCGCTCAGGGGGCTAAGGAGCCCCAGCATTTT.